Listed here are 21 T cell receptor beta chains from one sample, sequenced in a study of blood T cell repertoires in COVID-19. TCRdb keeps only in-frame clones here, not all; method: immunoSEQ multiplex PCR. Found here are 52,000 or so clones, just under 85% of them singletons; the top ten hold 14% to 15%. Source material: peripheral blood. These TCRs come from a human donor in a cohort sampled during active COVID-19.

The V and J genes are TRBV7-2 and TRBJ2-3; 7 positions agree with TRBD1. There are 13 residues in the CDR3. Germline values: CDR1 SGHTA, CDR2 FQGNSA. The V segment lost 6 bases and the J segment 4 bases; nucleotides outside the gene matches: 4. In DNA form, the CDR3 reads TGTGCCAGCAGAACGGGACAGTCAGATACGCAGTATTTT. Protein: CASRTGQSDTQYF. Supplemented by reference TRBV7-2 and TRBJ2-3, the full variable domain reads GAGVSQSPSNKVTEKGKDVELRCDPISGHTALYWYRQSLGQGLEFLIYFQGNSAPDKSGLPSDRFSAERTGGSVSTLTIQRTQQEDSAVYLCASRTGQSDTQYFGPGTRLTVL.

This chain links TRBV11-3 with TRBJ2-1; possibly TRBD2 for D (6 bases). Trimming removed 1 base from V and 9 bases from J, with 19 bases in between. The germline V gene has CDR1 SGHNT and CDR2 YENEEA. This CDR3 contains 16 residues. CDR3 sequence reads: CASSLVFGRTNGEQFF. CDR3 sequence (DNA): TGTGCCAGCAGCTTAGTCTTTGGGAGGACGAATGGTGAGCAGTTCTTC.

This chain connects TRBV10-2 to TRBJ2-2; 9 positions match TRBD1. This CDR3 is 15 amino acids long. The germline gives CDR1 WSHSY, CDR2 SAAADI. With V trimmed by 5 bases and J by 4 bases, 5 bases remained unmatched. CDR3 sequence: CASSRTGARTGELFF. The CDR3 region has the DNA TGCGCCAGCAGTAGGACAGGGGCCCGCACCGGGGAGCTGTTTTTT.

This chain joins TRBV11-2 and TRBJ2-7, with a weak D call TRBD2 (6 bases). CDR3 length: 14 amino acids. Looked up from germline, CDR1 is SGHAT and CDR2 is FQNNGV. The ends were cut back, 5 bases at V and 2 bases at J, with 13 bases in the middle. As DNA, the CDR3 is TGTGCCAGCAGCCTCTCGCGGGGAGCCTACGAGCAGTACTTC. The encoded protein is CASSLSRGAYEQYF. The full variable domain, with the rest looked up from reference TRBV11-2 and TRBJ2-7, is EAGVAQSPRYKIIEKRQSVAFWCNPISGHATLYWYQQILGQGPKLLIQFQNNGVVDDSQLPKDRFSAERLKGVDSTLKIQPAKLEDSAVYLCASSLSRGAYEQYFGPGTRLTVT.

The V gene is TRBV5-1, the J gene TRBJ2-3; 8 bases line up with TRBD2. The CDR3 totals 19 residues. Germline CDR1 reads SGHRS; CDR2 reads YFSETQ. V dropped 4 bases and J dropped 3; count of bases not matched to a gene: 19. The CDR3 DNA reads as TGCGCCAGCAGCACCCGGGGGGGAGCGGACCAAACTCGGACAGATACGCAGTATTTT. It specifies CASSTRGGADQTRTDTQYF.

CDR3: CASSLVVVWPGGSPLHF. The CDR3 region has the DNA TGTGCCAGCAGCTTAGTCGTAGTATGGCCCGGGGGTTCACCCCTCCACTTT. The chain combines TRBV7-7 with TRBJ1-6, with a tentative D call TRBD1 (5 bases). The V gene's germline CDR1 is SSHAT and CDR2 FNYEAQ (reference sequence). V gave up 1 base and J gave up 9 bases, with 19 bases separating them. The CDR3 spans 17 residues.

The V gene is TRBV4-1, the J gene TRBJ2-1; D may be TRBD2 (5 bases). Germline CDR1 reads MGHRA; CDR2 reads YSYEKL. The CDR3 extends over 16 amino acids. Trimming left V 2 bases short and J 4 bases short, with 15 bases between. Here the CDR3 reads CASSQPTRVTYNEQFF. The CDR3, as DNA: TGCGCCAGCAGCCAACCTACTAGGGTCACATACAATGAGCAGTTCTTC.

The chain carries TRBV7-9 and TRBJ1-1; D is unclear. Trimming left V 5 bases short and J 1 base short, with 11 bases between. CDR1 and CDR2 (germline): SEHNR, FQNEAQ (reference sequence). The CDR3 length is 14 residues. CDR3 nucleotide sequence: TGTGCCAGCAGCCCCCCCCTAACGAACACTGAAGCTTTCTTT. This sequence encodes CASSPPLTNTEAFF. Variable domain in full (rest from reference TRBV7-9 and TRBJ1-1): DTGVSQNPRHKITKRGQNVTFRCDPISEHNRLYWYRQTLGQGPEFLTYFQNEAQLEKSRLLSDRFSAERPKGSFSTLEIQRTEQGDSAMYLCASSPPLTNTEAFFGQGTRLTVV.

This rearrangement joins TRBV6-6 to TRBJ1-6; tentatively, D is TRBD1 (5 bases). The length of the CDR3 is 14 residues. Trimming took 2 bases from V and 10 from J, leaving 12 bases between them. The germline V gene has CDR1 MNHNY and CDR2 SVGAGI (reference sequence). The CDR3 nucleotides are TGTGCCAGCAGTTACACGGGGGACTCATCACCCCTCCACTTT. Translation gives CASSYTGDSSPLHF.

This chain links TRBV14 with TRBJ2-1; 8 bases map to TRBD1. With V trimmed by 4 bases and J by 3 bases, 8 bases remained unmatched. The CDR3 has 16 residues. Germline values: CDR1 SGHDN, CDR2 FVKESK. The CDR3 protein is CASSLRQGSGYNEQFF. CDR3 DNA: TGTGCCAGCAGCCTACGACAGGGGTCGGGCTACAATGAGCAGTTCTTC.

The chain employs TRBV14 and TRBJ2-7, with D possibly TRBD2 on 6 matching bases. Germline CDR1 SGHDN, CDR2 FVKESK. Trimming pared 4 bases from V and 2 bases from J, leaving 15 bases between. CDR3 length: 15 amino acids. The CDR3 nucleotides read TGTGCCAGCAGCCGTCCCCGGGGAGGAGCCTACGAGCAGTACTTC. Protein sequence: CASSRPRGGAYEQYF.

The chain links TRBV5-1 to TRBJ2-1; perhaps TRBD2 as D (6 bases). CDR3 size: 15 residues. CDR1 and CDR2 from the germline V gene are SGHRS and YFSETQ. Trimming took 7 bases from V and 2 from J, leaving 16 bases between them. The CDR3, as DNA: TGCGCCAGCGCCTCCGGGGAGGCTACCTACAATGAGCAGTTCTTC. Protein sequence: CASASGEATYNEQFF.

This chain links TRBV4-3 with TRBJ1-3; TRBD1 agrees at 7 bases. The V segment lost 6 bases and the J segment 0 bases; nucleotides outside the gene matches: 8. CDR3 length: 16 amino acids. Germline values: CDR1 LGHNA, CDR2 YSLEER. The CDR3 DNA follows: TGCGCCAGCAGTGACGGACAGGCCGGCTCTGGAAACACCATATATTTT. Translation: CASSDGQAGSGNTIYF.

This clone was recorded once. V and J are TRBV7-2 and TRBJ2-6; D is uncertain. CDR3 length equals 15 residues. Germline-derived CDR1 and CDR2 are SGHTA and FQGNSA. The V end lost 5 bases, the J end lost 0 bases, and 8 bases lay between the germline ends. The DNA of the CDR3 is TGTGCCAGCAGCCCCGAGATCTCTGGGGCCAACGTCCTGACTTTC. It translates to CASSPEISGANVLTF. Together with reference TRBV7-2 and TRBJ2-6, the CDR3 gives the full variable domain: GAGVSQSPSNKVTEKGKDVELRCDPISGHTALYWYRQSLGQGLEFLIYFQGNSAPDKSGLPSDRFSAERTGGSVSTLTIQRTQQEDSAVYLCASSPEISGANVLTFGAGSRLTVL.

The chain combines TRBV5-4 with TRBJ2-3, with D possibly matching TRBD2 (6 bases). Trimming stripped 3 bases from V and 4 bases from J, with 15 bases between. The CDR3 extends over 15 amino acids. Germline CDR1 reads SGHNT; CDR2 reads YYREEE (reference sequence). The CDR3 loop reads CASSSQKTRADTQYF. The CDR3 region has the DNA TGTGCCAGCAGCTCGCAGAAGACTAGGGCAGATACGCAGTATTTT.

The chain couples TRBV5-5 to TRBJ1-6; D is undetermined. Trimming left V 1 base short and J 7 bases short, with 12 bases between. Germline CDR1 SGHKS, CDR2 YYEKEE (reference sequence). This CDR3 contains 15 residues. The chain's CDR3 is CASSLLYIGNSPLHF. The CDR3, as DNA: TGTGCCAGCAGCTTGTTATACATCGGGAATTCACCCCTCCACTTT.

The chain couples TRBV19 to TRBJ1-4; TRBD1 aligns across 7 bases. V dropped 5 bases and J dropped 3; count of bases not matched to a gene: 3. CDR1 is LNHDA and CDR2 is SQIVND in the germline V gene (reference sequence). This CDR3 contains 14 residues. In DNA, the CDR3 is TGTGCCAGTAGTGCCGACAGGGCTAATGAAAAACTGTTTTTT. This translates into CASSADRANEKLFF. Full variable domain (missing parts from reference TRBV19 and TRBJ1-4): DGGITQSPKYLFRKEGQNVTLSCEQNLNHDAMYWYRQDPGQGLRLIYYSQIVNDFQKGDIAEGYSVSREKKESFPLTVTSAQKNPTAFYLCASSADRANEKLFFGSGTQLSVL.

The chain couples TRBV13 to TRBJ2-3; 7 bases fit TRBD1. CDR3 length: 14 amino acids. Germline V gene data show CDR1 as PRHDT and CDR2 as FYEKMQ (reference sequence). The trim removed 5 bases at V and 3 bases at J, leaving 5 bases unmatched. CDR3 nucleotide sequence: TGTGCCAGCAGCCGGACAGGTGAAACAGATACGCAGTATTTT. Translating gives CASSRTGETDTQYF.

This chain joins TRBV25-1 and TRBJ2-5; D is perhaps TRBD2 (7 bases). CDR3 length equals 15 residues. In germline, CDR1 is MGHDK, CDR2 SYGVNS. V was shortened by 0 bases and J by 5 bases, with 13 bases between the two germline ends. The CDR3 here is CASSEYRGAGETQYF. Written as DNA, the CDR3 is TGTGCCAGCAGTGAATATCGGGGGGCTGGGGAGACCCAGTACTTC. Looking up the rest from reference TRBV25-1 and TRBJ2-5 gives the full variable domain: EADIYQTPRYLVIGTGKKITLECSQTMGHDKMYWYQQDPGMELHLIHYSYGVNSTEKGDLSSESTVSRIRTEHFPLTLESARPSHTSQYLCASSEYRGAGETQYFGPGTRLLVL.

The table lists this clone with a count of one. This chain links TRBV3-1 (or the pseudogene TRBV3-2) with TRBJ1-1, with D possibly TRBD1 on 5 matching bases. CDR1 is LGHDT and CDR2 is YNNKEL in the germline V gene (reference sequence). V lost 2 bases to trimming and J lost 4 bases, with 20 bases between them. This CDR3 spans 17 amino acids. CDR3 residues: CASSQRVLAGQGTEAFF. DNA of the CDR3: TGTGCCAGCAGCCAACGCGTTTTGGCAGGGCAGGGCACTGAAGCTTTCTTT.

The CDR3 sequence: CASSLTADSGNTIYF. CDR3 coding DNA: TGTGCCAGCAGCTTAACAGCAGACTCTGGAAACACCATATATTTT. The chain carries TRBV3-1 (or the pseudogene TRBV3-2) and TRBJ1-3; no clear D gene. The germline V gene encodes CDR1 LGHDT and CDR2 YNNKEL (reference sequence). The CDR3 length is 15 residues. Trimming took off 5 bases at V and 0 bases at J, with 11 bases between the two ends.